This T cell receptor beta chain comes out of a study of breast tumors, draining lymph nodes, adjacent tissues. General study findings and limits: Luminal-like breast cancer showed significantly higher tumor–nontumor repertoire similarity than basal-like. Findings are consistent with lymph node origin and intratumoral expansion of most tumor T cells.

TCRdb re-derived calls from the multiplex PCR reads in MiXCR, one entry per CDR3 protein. The sample has about 94,000 distinct CDR3 sequences, 25% to 35% seen once. The CDR3 sequence is 17 residues long. Trimming at V came to 5 bases and at J to 6 bases, leaving 13 bases not matched to a gene. Germline-derived CDR1 and CDR2 are MNHEY and SVGAGI. For this clonotype: What it recognizes is unknown.

Axillary draining lymph nodes of breast cancer patients supplied the node samples. This clonotype originated in a female donor with breast cancer. Some clones in this sample may be carry-over from other donors' samples. What was sequenced was axillary lymph node tissue. The chain uses TRBV6-5 and TRBJ2-1, with 10 bases identical to TRBD2. The CDR3 loop is CASSLLAGDKIRNEQFF. The CDR3 nucleotides read TGTGCCAGCAGTCTCCTAGCGGGAGATAAAATACGCAATGAGCAGTTCTTC.